This T cell receptor (beta chain) originates from a study of shared clonotypes between healthy human individuals. The overall study: Every donor yielded three CD4 naive, three CD4 memory, two CD8 naive and one CD8 memory plate. Findings of the study overall: What limited the represented genetic and exposure-history diversity was the small number of donors.

Naive CD4+ cells were CD45RA-selected; the remaining cells were memory. Sorted subsets were amplified in replicate PCRs using approximately 0.2 ug DNA, around 30,000 T cell genomes. Clones were read by immunoSEQ multiplex PCR, and TCRdb kept only the in-frame ones, dropping some. The sample lists 1.4 million or so clones, 98% occurring once. To note about this clone: Its antigen is undetermined. An end of the junction does not agree with germline; a read error may underlie this.

The receptor comes from a man aged 25-40 years in good health. The specimen sequenced was naive CD4+ T cells sorted from blood. Documented subset: CD45RA+ positively selected.

The CDR3 spells CAISDGQERGLSF. As DNA, the CDR3 is TGTGCCATCAGTGATGGGCAGGAGAGGGGACTTTCCTTC. The chain is built from TRBV10-3 and TRBJ2-7, with D possibly being TRBD2 (6 bases). This CDR3 is built from 13 residues. Per germline, CDR1 ENHRY and CDR2 SYGVKD.